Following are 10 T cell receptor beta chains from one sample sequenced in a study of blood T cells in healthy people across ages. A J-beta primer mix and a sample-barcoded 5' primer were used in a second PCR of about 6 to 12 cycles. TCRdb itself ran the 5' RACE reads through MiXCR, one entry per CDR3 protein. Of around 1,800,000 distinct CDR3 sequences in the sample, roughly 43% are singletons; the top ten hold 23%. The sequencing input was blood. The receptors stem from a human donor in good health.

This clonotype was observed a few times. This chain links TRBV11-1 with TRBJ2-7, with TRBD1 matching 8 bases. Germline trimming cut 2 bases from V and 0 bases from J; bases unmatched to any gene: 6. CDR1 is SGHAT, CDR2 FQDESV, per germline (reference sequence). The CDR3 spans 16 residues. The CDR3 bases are TGTGCCAGCAGCTTAAACCGGGACAGGAGCTCCTACGAGCAGTACTTC. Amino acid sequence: CASSLNRDRSSYEQYF.

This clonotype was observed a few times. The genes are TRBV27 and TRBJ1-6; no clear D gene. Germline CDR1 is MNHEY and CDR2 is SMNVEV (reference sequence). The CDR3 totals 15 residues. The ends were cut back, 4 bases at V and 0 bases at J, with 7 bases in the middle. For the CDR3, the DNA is TGTGCCAGCAGTTACGGCCCCTCCTATAATTCACCCCTCCACTTT. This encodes CASSYGPSYNSPLHF.

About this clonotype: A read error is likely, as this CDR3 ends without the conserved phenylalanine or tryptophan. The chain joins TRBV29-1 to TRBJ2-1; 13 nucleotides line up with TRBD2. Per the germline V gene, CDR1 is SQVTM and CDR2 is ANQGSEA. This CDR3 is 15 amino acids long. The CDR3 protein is CGGTGLAGSYNEQFL. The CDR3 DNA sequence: TGCGGCGGTACGGGACTAGCGGGGTCCTACAATGAGCAGTTCTTA.

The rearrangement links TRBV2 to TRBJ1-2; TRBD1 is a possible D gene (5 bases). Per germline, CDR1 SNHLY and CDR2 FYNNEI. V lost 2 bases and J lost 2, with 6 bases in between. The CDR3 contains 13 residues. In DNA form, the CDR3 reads TGTGCCAGCAGTGAAAAGGGGAACTATGGCTACACCTTC. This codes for CASSEKGNYGYTF.

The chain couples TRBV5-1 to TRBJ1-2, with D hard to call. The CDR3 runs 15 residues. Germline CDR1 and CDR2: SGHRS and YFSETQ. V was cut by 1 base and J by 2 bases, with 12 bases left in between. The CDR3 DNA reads TGCGCCAGCAGCTTGTACCAGTCGATAAACTATGGCTACACCTTC. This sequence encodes CASSLYQSINYGYTF.

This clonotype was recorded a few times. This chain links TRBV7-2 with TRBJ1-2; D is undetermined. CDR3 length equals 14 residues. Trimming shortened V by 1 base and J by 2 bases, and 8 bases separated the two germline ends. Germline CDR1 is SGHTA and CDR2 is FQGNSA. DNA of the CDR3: TGTGCCAGCAGCTTAGACTTCGGCAACTATGGCTACACCTTC. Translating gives CASSLDFGNYGYTF.

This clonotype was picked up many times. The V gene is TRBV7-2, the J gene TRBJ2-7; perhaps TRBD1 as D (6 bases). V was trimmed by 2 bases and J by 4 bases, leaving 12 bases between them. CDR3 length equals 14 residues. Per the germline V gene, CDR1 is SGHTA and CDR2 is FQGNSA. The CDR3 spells CASSLQPQGYEQYF. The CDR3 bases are TGTGCCAGCAGCTTACAACCACAGGGATACGAGCAGTACTTC. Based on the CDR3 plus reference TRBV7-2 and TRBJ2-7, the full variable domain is GAGVSQSPSNKVTEKGKDVELRCDPISGHTALYWYRQSLGQGLEFLIYFQGNSAPDKSGLPSDRFSAERTGGSVSTLTIQRTQQEDSAVYLCASSLQPQGYEQYFGPGTRLTVT.

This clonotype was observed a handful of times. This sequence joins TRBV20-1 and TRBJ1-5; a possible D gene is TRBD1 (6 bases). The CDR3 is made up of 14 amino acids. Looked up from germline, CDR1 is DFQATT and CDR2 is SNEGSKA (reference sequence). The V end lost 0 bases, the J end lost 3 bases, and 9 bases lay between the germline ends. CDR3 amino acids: CSARDWTANQPQHF. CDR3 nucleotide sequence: TGCAGTGCTAGAGATTGGACAGCCAATCAGCCCCAGCATTTT.

CDR3 loop: CSVDDSGGLYNEQFF. CDR3 bases: TGCAGCGTTGATGATAGCGGGGGGCTCTACAATGAGCAGTTCTTC. The chain links TRBV29-1 to TRBJ2-1, with TRBD2 matching 10 bases. The CDR3 is 15 amino acids. After removal of 3 bases from V and 3 bases from J, the junction contained 5 bases not matched to a gene. Germline V gene lookup returns CDR1 SQVTM and CDR2 ANQGSEA.

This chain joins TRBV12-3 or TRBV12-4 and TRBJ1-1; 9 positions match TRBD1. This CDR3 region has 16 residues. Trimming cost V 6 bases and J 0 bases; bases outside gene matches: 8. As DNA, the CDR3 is TGTGCCAGCAGCCAAAGACAGGGGGAGTTGAACACTGAAGCTTTCTTT. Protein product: CASSQRQGELNTEAFF.